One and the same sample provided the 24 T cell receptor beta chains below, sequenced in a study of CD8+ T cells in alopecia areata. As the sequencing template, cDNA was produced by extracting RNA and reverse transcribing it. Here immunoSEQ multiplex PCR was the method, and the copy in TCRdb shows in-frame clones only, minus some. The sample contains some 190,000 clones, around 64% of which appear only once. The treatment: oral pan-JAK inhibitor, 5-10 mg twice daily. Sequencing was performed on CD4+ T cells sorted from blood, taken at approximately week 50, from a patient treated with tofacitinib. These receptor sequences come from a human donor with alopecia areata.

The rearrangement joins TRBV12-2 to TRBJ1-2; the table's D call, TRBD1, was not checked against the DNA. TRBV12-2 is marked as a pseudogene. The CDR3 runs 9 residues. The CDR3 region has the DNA TGTGCAAGTCTTGGCGGCTACACCTTC. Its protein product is CASLGGYTF.

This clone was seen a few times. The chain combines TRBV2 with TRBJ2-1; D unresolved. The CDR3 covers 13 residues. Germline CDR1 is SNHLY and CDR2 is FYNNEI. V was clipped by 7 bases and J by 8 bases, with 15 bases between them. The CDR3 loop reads CASIRTTGDEQFF. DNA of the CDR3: TGTGCCAGCATACGGACGACTGGGGATGAGCAGTTCTTC.

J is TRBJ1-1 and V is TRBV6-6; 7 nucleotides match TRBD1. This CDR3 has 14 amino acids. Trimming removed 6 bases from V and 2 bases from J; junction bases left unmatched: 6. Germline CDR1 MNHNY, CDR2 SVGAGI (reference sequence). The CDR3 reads CASRYRDSNTEAFF. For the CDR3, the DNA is TGTGCCAGCAGGTACCGGGACAGCAACACTGAAGCTTTCTTT.

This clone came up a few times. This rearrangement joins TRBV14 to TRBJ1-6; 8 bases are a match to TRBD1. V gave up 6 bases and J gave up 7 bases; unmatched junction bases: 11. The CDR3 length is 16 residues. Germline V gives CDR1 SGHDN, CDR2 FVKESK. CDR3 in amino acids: CASSPGQGERNSPLHF. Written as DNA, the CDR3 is TGTGCCAGCAGTCCTGGACAGGGCGAGAGGAATTCACCCCTCCACTTT.

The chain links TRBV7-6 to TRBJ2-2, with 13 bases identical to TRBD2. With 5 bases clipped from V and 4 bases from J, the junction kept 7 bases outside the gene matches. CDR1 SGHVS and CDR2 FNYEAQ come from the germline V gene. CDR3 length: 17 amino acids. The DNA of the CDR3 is TGTGCCAGCAGCGAGACTAGCGGGGGGCTCGGCACCGGGGAGCTGTTTTTT. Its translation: CASSETSGGLGTGELFF.

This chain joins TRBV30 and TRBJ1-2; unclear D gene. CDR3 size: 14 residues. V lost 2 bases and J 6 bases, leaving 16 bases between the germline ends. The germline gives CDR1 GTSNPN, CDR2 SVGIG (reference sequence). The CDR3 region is CAWSLPPGVDGYTF. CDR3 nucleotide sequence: TGTGCCTGGAGTCTCCCCCCCGGTGTAGATGGCTACACCTTC.

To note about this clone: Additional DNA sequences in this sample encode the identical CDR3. The CDR3 DNA follows: TGTGCCTGGAGTGTATGGAACACTGAAGCTTTCTTT. Protein product: CAWSVWNTEAFF. V and J are TRBV30 and TRBJ1-1; D unclear. Germline V gene lookup returns CDR1 GTSNPN and CDR2 SVGIG (reference sequence). The length of the CDR3 is 12 residues. The ends were cut back, 0 bases at V and 1 base at J, with 3 bases in the middle.

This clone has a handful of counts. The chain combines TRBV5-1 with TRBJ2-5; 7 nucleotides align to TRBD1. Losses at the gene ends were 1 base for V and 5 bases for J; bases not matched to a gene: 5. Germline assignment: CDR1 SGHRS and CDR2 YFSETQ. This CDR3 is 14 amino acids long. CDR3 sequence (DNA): TGCGCCAGCAGCTTGAGGGGGCTAGGGGAGACCCAGTACTTC. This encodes CASSLRGLGETQYF.

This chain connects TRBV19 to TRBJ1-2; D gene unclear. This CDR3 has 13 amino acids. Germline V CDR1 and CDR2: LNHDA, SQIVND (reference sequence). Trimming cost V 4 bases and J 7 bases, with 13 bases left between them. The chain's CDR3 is CASSTPPRGGYTF. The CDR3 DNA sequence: TGTGCCAGTAGTACTCCCCCCCGGGGTGGCTACACCTTC.

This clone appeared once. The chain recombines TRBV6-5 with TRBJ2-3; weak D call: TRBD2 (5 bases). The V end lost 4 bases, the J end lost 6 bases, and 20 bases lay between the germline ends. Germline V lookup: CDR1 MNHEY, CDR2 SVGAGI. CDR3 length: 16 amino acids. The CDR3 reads CASSLAFRLHPDTQYF. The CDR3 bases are TGTGCCAGCAGTTTAGCGTTCCGACTCCACCCGGATACGCAGTATTTT.

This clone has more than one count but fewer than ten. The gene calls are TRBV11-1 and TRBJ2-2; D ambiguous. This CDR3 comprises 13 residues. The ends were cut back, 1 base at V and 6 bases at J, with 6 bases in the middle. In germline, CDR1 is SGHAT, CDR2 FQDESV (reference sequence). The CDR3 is CASSLGSPGELFF. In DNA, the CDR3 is TGTGCCAGCAGCTTAGGTTCCCCCGGGGAGCTGTTTTTT.

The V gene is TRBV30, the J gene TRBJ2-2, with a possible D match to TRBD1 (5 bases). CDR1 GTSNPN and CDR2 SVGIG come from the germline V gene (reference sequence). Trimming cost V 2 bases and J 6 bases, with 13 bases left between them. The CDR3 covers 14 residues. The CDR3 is CAWSTTGVAGELFF. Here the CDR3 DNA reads TGTGCCTGGAGTACAACAGGTGTGGCCGGGGAGCTGTTTTTT.

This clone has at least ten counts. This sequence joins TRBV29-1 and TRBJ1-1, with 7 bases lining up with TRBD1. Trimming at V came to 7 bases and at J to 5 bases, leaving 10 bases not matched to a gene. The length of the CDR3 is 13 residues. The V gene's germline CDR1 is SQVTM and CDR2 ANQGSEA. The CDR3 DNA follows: TGCAGCGCCGCGACAGGGAGAGGAACTGAAGCTTTCTTT. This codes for CSAATGRGTEAFF.

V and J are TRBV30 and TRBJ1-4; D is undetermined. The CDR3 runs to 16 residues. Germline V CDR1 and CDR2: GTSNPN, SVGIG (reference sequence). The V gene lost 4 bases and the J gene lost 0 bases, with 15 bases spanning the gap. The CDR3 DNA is TGTGCCTGGACCTACGGGTCTAGCTCAACTAATGAAAAACTGTTTTTT. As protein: CAWTYGSSSTNEKLFF. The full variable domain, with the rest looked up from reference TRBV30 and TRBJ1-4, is SQTIHQWPATLVQPVGSPLSLECTVEGTSNPNLYWYRQAAGRGLQLLFYSVGIGQISSEVPQNLSASRPQDRQFILSSKKLLLSDSGFYLCAWTYGSSSTNEKLFFGSGTQLSVL.

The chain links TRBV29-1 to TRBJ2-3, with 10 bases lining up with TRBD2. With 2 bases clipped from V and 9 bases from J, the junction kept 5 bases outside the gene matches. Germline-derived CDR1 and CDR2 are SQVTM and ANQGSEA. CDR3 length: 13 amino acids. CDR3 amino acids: CSVERLAGVTQYF. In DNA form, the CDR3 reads TGCAGCGTTGAAAGGCTAGCGGGGGTCACGCAGTATTTT.

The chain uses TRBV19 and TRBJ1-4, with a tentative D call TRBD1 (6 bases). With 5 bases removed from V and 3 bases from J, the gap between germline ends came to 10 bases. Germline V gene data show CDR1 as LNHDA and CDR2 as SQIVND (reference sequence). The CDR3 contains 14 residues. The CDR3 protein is CASSWDTSNEKLFF. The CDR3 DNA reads TGTGCCAGTAGTTGGGACACCTCTAATGAAAAACTGTTTTTT.

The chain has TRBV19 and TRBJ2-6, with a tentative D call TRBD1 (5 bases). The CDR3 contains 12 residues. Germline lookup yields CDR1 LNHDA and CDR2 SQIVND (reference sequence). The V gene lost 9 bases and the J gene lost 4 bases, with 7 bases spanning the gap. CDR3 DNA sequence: TGTGCCAGCCGACAGGGGGCCAACGTCCTGACTTTC. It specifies CASRQGANVLTF.

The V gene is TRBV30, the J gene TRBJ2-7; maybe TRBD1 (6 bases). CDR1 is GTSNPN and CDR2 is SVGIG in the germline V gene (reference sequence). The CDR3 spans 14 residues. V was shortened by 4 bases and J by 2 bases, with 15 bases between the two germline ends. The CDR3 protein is CAWTGTSMTYEQYF. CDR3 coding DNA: TGTGCCTGGACTGGGACATCGATGACCTACGAGCAGTACTTC.

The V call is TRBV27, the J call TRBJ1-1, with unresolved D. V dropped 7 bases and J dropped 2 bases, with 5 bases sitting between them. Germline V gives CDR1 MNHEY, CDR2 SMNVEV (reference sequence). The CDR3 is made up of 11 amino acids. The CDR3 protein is CASKTNTEAFF. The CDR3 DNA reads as TGTGCCAGCAAAACAAACACTGAAGCTTTCTTT.

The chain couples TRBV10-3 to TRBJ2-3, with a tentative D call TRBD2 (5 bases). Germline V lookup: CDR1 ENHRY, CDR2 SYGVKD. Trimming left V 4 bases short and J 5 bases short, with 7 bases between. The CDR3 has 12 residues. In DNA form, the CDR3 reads TGTGCCATCAGTGTTGAGGGAGATACGCAGTATTTT. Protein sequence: CAISVEGDTQYF.

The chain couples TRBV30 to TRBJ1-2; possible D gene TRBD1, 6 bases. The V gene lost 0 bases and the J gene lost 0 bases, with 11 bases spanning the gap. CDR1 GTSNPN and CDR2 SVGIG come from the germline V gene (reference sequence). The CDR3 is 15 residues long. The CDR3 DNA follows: TGTGCCTGGAGTGTAGGGGGTAGGGCTAACTATGGCTACACCTTC. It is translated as CAWSVGGRANYGYTF.

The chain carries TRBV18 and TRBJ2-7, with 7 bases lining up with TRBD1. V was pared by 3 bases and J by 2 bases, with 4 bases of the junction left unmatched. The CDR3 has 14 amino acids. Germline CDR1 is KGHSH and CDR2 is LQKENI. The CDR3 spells CASSPKTGTYEQYF. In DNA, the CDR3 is TGTGCCAGCTCACCGAAGACAGGGACCTACGAGCAGTACTTC.

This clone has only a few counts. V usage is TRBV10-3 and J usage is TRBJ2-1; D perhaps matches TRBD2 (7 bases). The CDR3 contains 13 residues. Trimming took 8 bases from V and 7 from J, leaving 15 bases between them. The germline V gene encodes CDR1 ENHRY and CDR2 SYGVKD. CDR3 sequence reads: CAIAGATRNEQFF. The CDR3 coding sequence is TGTGCCATCGCGGGGGCGACCCGGAATGAGCAGTTCTTC.

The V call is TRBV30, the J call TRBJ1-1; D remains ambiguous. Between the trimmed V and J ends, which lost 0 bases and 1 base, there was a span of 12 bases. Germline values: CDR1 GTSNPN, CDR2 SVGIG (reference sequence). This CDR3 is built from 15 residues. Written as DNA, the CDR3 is TGTGCCTGGAGTGTTAGCGGTGTTAAGAACACTGAAGCTTTCTTT. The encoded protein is CAWSVSGVKNTEAFF. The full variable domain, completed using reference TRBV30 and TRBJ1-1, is SQTIHQWPATLVQPVGSPLSLECTVEGTSNPNLYWYRQAAGRGLQLLFYSVGIGQISSEVPQNLSASRPQDRQFILSSKKLLLSDSGFYLCAWSVSGVKNTEAFFGQGTRLTVV.